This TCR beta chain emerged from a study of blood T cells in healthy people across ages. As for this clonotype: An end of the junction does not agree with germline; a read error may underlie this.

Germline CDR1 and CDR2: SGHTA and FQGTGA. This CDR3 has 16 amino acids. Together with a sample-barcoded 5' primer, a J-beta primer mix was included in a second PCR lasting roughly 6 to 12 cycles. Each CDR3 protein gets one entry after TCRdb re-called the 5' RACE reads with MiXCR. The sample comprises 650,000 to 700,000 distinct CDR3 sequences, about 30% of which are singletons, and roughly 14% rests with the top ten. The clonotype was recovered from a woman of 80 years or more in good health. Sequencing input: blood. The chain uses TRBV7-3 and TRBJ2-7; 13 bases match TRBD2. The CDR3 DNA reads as TGCGCCAGCAGCCCCCCACTAGCGGGGGGGCTCTACGAGCAGTACTTC. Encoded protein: CASSPPLAGGLYEQYF. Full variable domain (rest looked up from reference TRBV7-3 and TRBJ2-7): GAGVSQTPSNKVTEKGKYVELRCDPISGHTALYWYRQSLGQGPEFLIYFQGTGAADDSGLPNDRFFAVRPEGSVSTLKIQRTERGDSAVYLCASSPPLAGGLYEQYFGPGTRLTVT.